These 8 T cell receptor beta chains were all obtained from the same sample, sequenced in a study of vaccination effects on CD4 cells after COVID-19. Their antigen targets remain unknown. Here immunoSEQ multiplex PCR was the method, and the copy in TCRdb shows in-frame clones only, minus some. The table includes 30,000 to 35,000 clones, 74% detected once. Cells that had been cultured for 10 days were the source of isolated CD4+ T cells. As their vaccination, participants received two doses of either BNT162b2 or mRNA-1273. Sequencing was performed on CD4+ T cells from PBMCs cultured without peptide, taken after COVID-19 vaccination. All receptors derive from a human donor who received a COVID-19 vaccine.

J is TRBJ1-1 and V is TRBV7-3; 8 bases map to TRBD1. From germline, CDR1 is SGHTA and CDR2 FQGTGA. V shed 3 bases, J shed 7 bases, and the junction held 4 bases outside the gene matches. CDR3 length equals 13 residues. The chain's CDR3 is CASSLTGVGEAFF. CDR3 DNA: TGTGCCAGCAGCTTGACAGGGGTAGGTGAAGCTTTCTTT.

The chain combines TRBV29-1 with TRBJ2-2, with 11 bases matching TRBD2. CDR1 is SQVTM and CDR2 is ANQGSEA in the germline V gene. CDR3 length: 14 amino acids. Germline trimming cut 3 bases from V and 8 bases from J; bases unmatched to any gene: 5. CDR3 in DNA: TGCAGCGTTGAGTGGCTAGCGGGAGGAGGGGAGCTGTTTTTT. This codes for CSVEWLAGGGELFF.

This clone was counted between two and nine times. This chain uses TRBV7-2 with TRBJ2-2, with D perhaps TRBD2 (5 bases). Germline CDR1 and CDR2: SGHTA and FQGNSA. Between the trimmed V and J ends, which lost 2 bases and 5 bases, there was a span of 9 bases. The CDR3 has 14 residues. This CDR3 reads CASSLILATGELFF. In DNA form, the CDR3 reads TGTGCCAGCAGCTTAATCCTAGCAACCGGGGAGCTGTTTTTT. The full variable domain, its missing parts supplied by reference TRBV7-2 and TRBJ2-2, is GAGVSQSPSNKVTEKGKDVELRCDPISGHTALYWYRQSLGQGLEFLIYFQGNSAPDKSGLPSDRFSAERTGGSVSTLTIQRTQQEDSAVYLCASSLILATGELFFGEGSRLTVL.

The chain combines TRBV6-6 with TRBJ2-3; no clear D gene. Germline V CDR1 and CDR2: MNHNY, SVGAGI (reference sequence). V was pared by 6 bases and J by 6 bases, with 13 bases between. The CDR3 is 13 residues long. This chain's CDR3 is CASRESSPDTQYF. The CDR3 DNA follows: TGTGCCAGCAGAGAGTCCAGCCCGGATACGCAGTATTTT.

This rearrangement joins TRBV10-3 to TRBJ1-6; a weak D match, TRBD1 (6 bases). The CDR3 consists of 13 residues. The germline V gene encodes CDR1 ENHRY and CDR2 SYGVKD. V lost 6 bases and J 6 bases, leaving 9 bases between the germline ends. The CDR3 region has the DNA TGTGCCATCAGGTGGGACACTAATTCACCCCTCCACTTT. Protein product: CAIRWDTNSPLHF.

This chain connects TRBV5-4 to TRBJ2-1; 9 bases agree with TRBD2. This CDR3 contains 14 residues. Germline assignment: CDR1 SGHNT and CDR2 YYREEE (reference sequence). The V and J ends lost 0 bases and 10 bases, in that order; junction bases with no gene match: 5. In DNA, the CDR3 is TGTGCCAGCAGCTTGGACTATGCGGGAGGGGAGCAGTTCTTC. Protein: CASSLDYAGGEQFF.

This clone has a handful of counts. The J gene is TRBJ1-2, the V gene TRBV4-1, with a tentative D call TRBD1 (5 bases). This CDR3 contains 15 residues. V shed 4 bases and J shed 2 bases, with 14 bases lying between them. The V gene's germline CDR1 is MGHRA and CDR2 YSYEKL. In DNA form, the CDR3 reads TGCGCCAGCAGCCTACGGGGGACGGACAACTATGGCTACACCTTC. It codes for CASSLRGTDNYGYTF.

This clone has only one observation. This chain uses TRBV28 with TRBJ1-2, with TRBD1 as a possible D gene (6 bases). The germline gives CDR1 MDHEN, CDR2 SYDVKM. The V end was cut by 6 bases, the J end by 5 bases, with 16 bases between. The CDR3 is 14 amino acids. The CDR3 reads CASRLTGQGYGYTF. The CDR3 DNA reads TGTGCCAGCAGGCTCACAGGGCAAGGGTATGGCTACACCTTC.